The 15 T cell receptor beta chains given below trace back to one sample, sequenced in a study of CD8 T cells in ankylosing spondylitis. In TCRdb, the 5' RACE reads were re-called with MiXCR into one record per CDR3 protein. Here the sample spans 150,000 to 200,000 distinct CDR3 sequences, under 15% being singletons. The sequencing sample was made of blood, either unsorted or a sorted T cell fraction (not recorded which). These receptors all stem from a female donor with ankylosing spondylitis or in good health (not recorded which).

The sample holds many counts of this clonotype. The chain links TRBV7-7 to TRBJ2-3; tentatively, D is TRBD2 (5 bases). V shed 1 base and J shed 4 bases, with 15 bases lying between them. This CDR3 is 16 amino acids long. Germline V gene data show CDR1 as SSHAT and CDR2 as FNYEAQ (reference sequence). The CDR3 protein is CASSLGNGLGADTQYF. In DNA form, the CDR3 reads TGTGCCAGCAGCTTAGGAAACGGCCTCGGGGCAGATACGCAGTATTTT.

This clonotype was picked up many times. This sequence joins TRBV15 and TRBJ1-3; 7 bases map to TRBD1. The CDR3 contains 15 residues. The germline V gene encodes CDR1 LNHNV and CDR2 YYDKDF (reference sequence). The V and J ends lost 1 base and 4 bases, in that order; junction bases with no gene match: 4. CDR3 nucleotide sequence: TGTGCCACCAGCAGAGTGGGGACAGCGGGAAACACCATATATTTT. Protein: CATSRVGTAGNTIYF.

The chain links TRBV7-2 to TRBJ2-7, with TRBD2 as a possible D gene (6 bases). Germline values: CDR1 SGHTA, CDR2 FQGNSA. The length of the CDR3 is 14 residues. V was clipped by 5 bases and J by 0 bases, with 11 bases between them. The DNA for the CDR3 is TGTGCCAGCAGCGCGGACTACAACTCCTACGAGCAGTACTTC. Its protein is CASSADYNSYEQYF.

The chain has TRBV7-2 and TRBJ1-1; D is ambiguous. In germline, CDR1 is SGHTA, CDR2 FQGNSA. The CDR3 extends over 15 amino acids. V was trimmed by 5 bases and J by 5 bases, leaving 18 bases between them. The CDR3 DNA is TGTGCCAGCAGCACTCGACCCACCGGGAGTACTGAAGCTTTCTTT. This sequence encodes CASSTRPTGSTEAFF.

A few counts support this clonotype. The chain recombines TRBV7-9 with TRBJ2-1, with 9 nucleotides matching TRBD2. The CDR3 spans 17 residues. Trimming at V came to 5 bases and at J to 1 base, leaving 9 bases not matched to a gene. CDR1 and CDR2 from the germline V gene are SEHNR and FQNEAQ (reference sequence). CDR3 region: CASSRLGLAGSYNEQFF. The CDR3 coding sequence is TGTGCCAGCAGCCGCCTTGGGCTAGCGGGATCCTACAATGAGCAGTTCTTC.

This clonotype was found many times. The V call is TRBV6-1, the J call TRBJ2-2; a weak D match, TRBD1 (5 bases). Germline lookup yields CDR1 MNHNS and CDR2 SASEGT. The V and J ends lost 2 bases and 7 bases respectively, with 11 bases between them. The CDR3 contains 14 residues. The DNA for the CDR3 is TGTGCCAGCAGTGAAACAGGTTGGAACGGGGAGCTGTTTTTT. This gives the protein CASSETGWNGELFF.

This clonotype occurred a few times. As DNA, the CDR3 is TGTGCCAGCAGCCATACTACCTACGAGCAGTACTTC. Translated, it gives CASSHTTYEQYF. The chain recombines TRBV6-2 or TRBV6-3 with TRBJ2-7; D not resolved. Looked up from germline, CDR1 is MNHEY and CDR2 is SVGEGT. This CDR3 contains 12 residues. V was shortened by 6 bases and J by 2 bases, with 8 bases between the two germline ends.

This clonotype has a count of ten or more. The rearrangement joins TRBV28 to TRBJ2-2; TRBD2 aligns across 15 bases. Germline values: CDR1 MDHEN, CDR2 SYDVKM. V was pared by 11 bases and J by 5 bases, with 12 bases of the junction left unmatched. The CDR3 has 17 residues. CDR3 nucleotide sequence: TGTGCCGGAAGATCGGGACTAGCGGGAGGTTTAACCGGGGAGCTGTTTTTT. Residues: CAGRSGLAGGLTGELFF.

This clonotype has a count of ten or more. The V gene is TRBV12-3 or TRBV12-4, the J gene TRBJ2-2; 11 nucleotides agree with TRBD1. J was trimmed by 2 bases and V by 5 bases; bases with no gene match: 16. The CDR3 sequence is 20 residues long. CDR3 bases: TGTGCCAGCAGTCCTTCCCGGGACAGGGGGAAAACGAACAACACCGGGGAGCTGTTTTTT. This encodes CASSPSRDRGKTNNTGELFF.

This clonotype came up once. The chain links TRBV19 to TRBJ2-2, with unresolved D. V lost 11 bases and J lost 2, with 12 bases in between. The CDR3 contains 13 residues. Germline V gene sequence: CDR1 LNHDA, CDR2 SQIVND (reference sequence). CDR3 nucleotide sequence: TGTGCCTCCAACTCAAGAAACACCGGGGAGCTGTTTTTT. Translation: CASNSRNTGELFF. Full variable domain (outside the CDR3, taken from reference TRBV19 and TRBJ2-2): DGGITQSPKYLFRKEGQNVTLSCEQNLNHDAMYWYRQDPGQGLRLIYYSQIVNDFQKGDIAEGYSVSREKKESFPLTVTSAQKNPTAFYLCASNSRNTGELFFGEGSRLTVL.

This clonotype was observed many times. The rearrangement links TRBV5-1 to TRBJ2-7; the D is unclear. Germline values: CDR1 SGHRS, CDR2 YFSETQ. The V end was cut by 1 base, the J end by 5 bases, with 10 bases between. CDR3 size: 13 residues. The CDR3 spells CASSLIGIHEQYF. DNA for the CDR3: TGCGCCAGCAGCTTGATAGGGATCCACGAGCAGTACTTC.

This clonotype has ten or more counts. The chain carries TRBV7-9 and TRBJ1-5; 10 nucleotides agree with TRBD1. The CDR3 runs to 17 residues. The J segment lost 5 bases and the V segment lost 1 base, leaving 8 bases of the junction unmatched. Germline V lookup: CDR1 SEHNR, CDR2 FQNEAQ (reference sequence). The CDR3 bases are TGTGCCAGCAGCTTAGTGGGGACAGGGGCTTTCGATCAGCCCCAGCATTTT. It is translated as CASSLVGTGAFDQPQHF.

J is TRBJ2-1 and V is TRBV7-2; unclear D gene. CDR1 is SGHTA, CDR2 FQGNSA, per germline. The CDR3 runs to 16 residues. Trimming took off 4 bases at V and 1 base at J, with 14 bases between the two ends. In DNA, the CDR3 is TGTGCCAGCAGCTCACCCCAGCCTCCGTCCTACAATGAGCAGTTCTTC. Its translation is CASSSPQPPSYNEQFF.

This clonotype was recorded at least ten times. V is TRBV6-2 or TRBV6-3 and J is TRBJ2-7; D unresolved. V was cut by 6 bases and J by 6 bases, with 15 bases left in between. CDR3 length: 13 amino acids. CDR1 and CDR2 (germline): MNHEY, SVGEGT. CDR3 loop: CASRENGSREQYF. CDR3 nucleotide sequence: TGTGCCAGCAGGGAAAATGGCTCGCGCGAGCAGTACTTC.

This clonotype came up many times. The gene calls are TRBV12-3 or TRBV12-4 and TRBJ1-1, with 7 bases matching TRBD1. The CDR3 runs to 16 residues. J gave up 1 base and V 1 base, and 6 bases lay outside the gene matches. In DNA, the CDR3 is TGTGCCAGCAGTTTAGGAGGGGGCAGGGGGAACACTGAAGCTTTCTTT. Translation: CASSLGGGRGNTEAFF.